This TCR beta chain was captured in a study of blood T cell repertoires in COVID-19. In the authors' methods: Reference gene primer amplification gave estimated nucleated cell counts. Measured with immunoSEQ multiplex PCR; TCRdb has only the in-frame clones, and not every one. The V and J calls and the clone size are those of that table, but D and trimming were determined from the DNA. The sample shows some 44,000 clones, approximately 92% of them seen only once. CDR3 length equals 14 residues. The ends lost 2 bases at V and 2 bases at J; junction bases unmatched: 3. Germline V CDR1 and CDR2: SGHRS, YFSETQ.

The sequenced material came from peripheral blood. The TCR comes from a human donor in a cohort sampled during active COVID-19. This chain links TRBV5-1 with TRBJ2-7; 8 positions agree with TRBD2. The CDR3 DNA sequence: TGCGCCAGCAGCTTAGCAGCGGGAGCCTACGAGCAGTACTTC. Protein: CASSLAAGAYEQYF.